This TCR beta chain was recorded in a study of T cell responses to AZD1222 COVID-19 vaccine. Sequencing used immunoSEQ multiplex PCR; TCRdb keeps in-frame clones, though not all of them. The sample shows more than 110,000 clones, approximately 92% of them seen only once. Notes on the study in general: Sampling captured repertoires only after the peak T cell response.

In regard to this clone: Its specificity is not known.

The CDR3 sequence is 14 residues long. Germline lookup yields CDR1 SGHTA and CDR2 FQGNSA. V was trimmed by 3 bases and J by 5 bases, leaving 13 bases between them. The TCR sequence derives from an adult who received the AZD1222 COVID-19 vaccine. Specimen: peripheral blood, collected 28 days after the second AZD1222 dose. V is TRBV7-2 and J is TRBJ2-5; D perhaps matches TRBD2 (7 bases). CDR3 sequence reads: CASSLGGLVETQYF. In nucleotides, the CDR3 is TGTGCCAGCAGCTTGGGGGGGCTGGTGGAGACCCAGTACTTC.